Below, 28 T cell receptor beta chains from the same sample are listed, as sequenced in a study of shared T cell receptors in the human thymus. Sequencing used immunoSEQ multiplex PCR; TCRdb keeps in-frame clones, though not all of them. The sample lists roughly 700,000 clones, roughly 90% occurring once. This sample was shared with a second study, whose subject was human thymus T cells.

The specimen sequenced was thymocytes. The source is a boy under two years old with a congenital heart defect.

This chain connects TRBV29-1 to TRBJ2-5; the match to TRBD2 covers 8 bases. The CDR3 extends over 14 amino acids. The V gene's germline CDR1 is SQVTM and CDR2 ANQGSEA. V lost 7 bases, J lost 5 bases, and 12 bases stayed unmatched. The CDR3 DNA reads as TGCAGCGCCCCGGGACTAGAGGCGGAGGAGACCCAGTACTTC. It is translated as CSAPGLEAEETQYF.

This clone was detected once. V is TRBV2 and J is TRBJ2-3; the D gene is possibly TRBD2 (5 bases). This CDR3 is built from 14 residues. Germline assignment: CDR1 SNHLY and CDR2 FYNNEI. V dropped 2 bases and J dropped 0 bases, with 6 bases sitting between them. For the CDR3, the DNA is TGTGCCAGCAGTGAAAGCGGCAGCACAGATACGCAGTATTTT. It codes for CASSESGSTDTQYF. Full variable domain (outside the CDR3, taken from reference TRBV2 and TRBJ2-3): EPEVTQTPSHQVTQMGQEVILRCVPISNHLYFYWYRQILGQKVEFLVSFYNNEISEKSEIFDDQFSVERPDGSNFTLKIRSTKLEDSAMYFCASSESGSTDTQYFGPGTRLTVL.

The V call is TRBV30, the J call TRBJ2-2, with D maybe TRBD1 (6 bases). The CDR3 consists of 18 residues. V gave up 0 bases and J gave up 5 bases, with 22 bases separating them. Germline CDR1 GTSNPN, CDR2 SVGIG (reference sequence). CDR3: CAWSVWGRVARGTGELFF. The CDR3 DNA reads TGTGCCTGGAGTGTATGGGGGCGGGTGGCACGAGGGACCGGGGAGCTGTTTTTT. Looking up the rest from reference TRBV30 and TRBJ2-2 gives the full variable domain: SQTIHQWPATLVQPVGSPLSLECTVEGTSNPNLYWYRQAAGRGLQLLFYSVGIGQISSEVPQNLSASRPQDRQFILSSKKLLLSDSGFYLCAWSVWGRVARGTGELFFGEGSRLTVL.

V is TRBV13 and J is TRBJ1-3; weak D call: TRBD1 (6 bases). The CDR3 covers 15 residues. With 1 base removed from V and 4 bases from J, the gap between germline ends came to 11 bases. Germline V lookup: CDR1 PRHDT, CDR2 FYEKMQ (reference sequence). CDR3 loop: CASSLVPGTGNTIYF. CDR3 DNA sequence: TGTGCCAGCAGCTTAGTTCCAGGGACAGGAAACACCATATATTTT.

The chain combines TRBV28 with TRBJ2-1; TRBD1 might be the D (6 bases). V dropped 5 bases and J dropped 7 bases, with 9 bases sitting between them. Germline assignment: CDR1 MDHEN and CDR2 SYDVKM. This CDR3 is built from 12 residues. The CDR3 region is CASSPDRNEQFF. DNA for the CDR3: TGTGCCAGCAGTCCGGACAGAAATGAGCAGTTCTTC.

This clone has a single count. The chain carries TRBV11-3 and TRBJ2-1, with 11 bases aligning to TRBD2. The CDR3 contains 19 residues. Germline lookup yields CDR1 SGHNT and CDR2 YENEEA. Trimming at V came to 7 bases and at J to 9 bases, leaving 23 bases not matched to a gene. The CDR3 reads CASTPLTPIAGGPVGEQFF. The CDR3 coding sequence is TGTGCCAGCACCCCACTCACCCCCATAGCGGGAGGGCCCGTAGGTGAGCAGTTCTTC. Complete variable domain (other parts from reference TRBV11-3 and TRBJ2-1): EAGVVQSPRYKIIEKKQPVAFWCNPISGHNTLYWYLQNLGQGPELLIRYENEEAVDDSQLPKDRFSAERLKGVDSTLKIQPAELGDSAVYLCASTPLTPIAGGPVGEQFFGPGTRLTVL.

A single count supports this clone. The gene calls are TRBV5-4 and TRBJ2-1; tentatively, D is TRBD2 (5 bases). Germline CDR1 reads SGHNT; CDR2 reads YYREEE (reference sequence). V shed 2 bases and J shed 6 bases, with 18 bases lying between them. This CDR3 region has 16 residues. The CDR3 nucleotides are TGTGCCAGCAGCTTTGGCGCGGGTGGGTCGGGCAATGAGCAGTTCTTC. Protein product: CASSFGAGGSGNEQFF.

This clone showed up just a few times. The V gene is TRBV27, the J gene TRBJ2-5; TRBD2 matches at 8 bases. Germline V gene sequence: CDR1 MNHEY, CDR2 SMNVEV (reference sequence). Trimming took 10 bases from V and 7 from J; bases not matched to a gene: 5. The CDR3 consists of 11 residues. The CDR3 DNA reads TGTGCCACCAGGAGCGGGGGGACCCAGTACTTC. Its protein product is CATRSGGTQYF.

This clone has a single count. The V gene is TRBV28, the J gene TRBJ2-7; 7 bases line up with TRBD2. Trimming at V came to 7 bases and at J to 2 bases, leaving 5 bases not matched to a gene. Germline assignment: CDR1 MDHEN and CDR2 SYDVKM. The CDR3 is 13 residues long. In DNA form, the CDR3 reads TGTGCCAGCAAAACTGGACTAGCCTACGAGCAGTACTTC. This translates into CASKTGLAYEQYF.

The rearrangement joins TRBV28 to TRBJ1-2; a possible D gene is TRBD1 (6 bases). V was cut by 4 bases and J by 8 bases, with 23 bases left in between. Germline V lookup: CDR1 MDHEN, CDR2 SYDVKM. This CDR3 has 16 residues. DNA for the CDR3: TGTGCCAGCAGTTCTCCCACGGGACAAGGGCCCTTGGGCTACACCTTC. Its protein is CASSSPTGQGPLGYTF.

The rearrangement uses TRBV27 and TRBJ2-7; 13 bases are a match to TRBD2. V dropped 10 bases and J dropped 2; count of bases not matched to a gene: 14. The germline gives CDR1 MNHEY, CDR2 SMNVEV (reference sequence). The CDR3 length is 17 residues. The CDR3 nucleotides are TGTGCCACCGCCAGACTAGCGGGAGGCAGAAACGCCTACGAGCAGTACTTC. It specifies CATARLAGGRNAYEQYF.

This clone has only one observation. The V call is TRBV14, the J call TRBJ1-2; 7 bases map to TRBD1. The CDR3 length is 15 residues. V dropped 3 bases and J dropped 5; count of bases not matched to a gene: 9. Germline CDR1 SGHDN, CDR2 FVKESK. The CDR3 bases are TGTGCCAGCAGCCATACCGGGACAGAACCATATGGCTACACCTTC. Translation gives CASSHTGTEPYGYTF.

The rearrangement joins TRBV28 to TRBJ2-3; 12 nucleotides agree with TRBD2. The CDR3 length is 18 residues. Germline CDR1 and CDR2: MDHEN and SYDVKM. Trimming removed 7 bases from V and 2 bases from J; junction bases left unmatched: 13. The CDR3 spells CASTPFRASGRATDTQYF. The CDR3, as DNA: TGTGCCAGCACCCCGTTTCGGGCTAGCGGGAGGGCCACAGATACGCAGTATTTT.

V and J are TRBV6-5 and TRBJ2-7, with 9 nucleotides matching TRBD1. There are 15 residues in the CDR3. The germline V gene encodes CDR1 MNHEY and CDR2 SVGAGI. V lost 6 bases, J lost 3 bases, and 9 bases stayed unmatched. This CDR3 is CASRKPGQGNYEQYF. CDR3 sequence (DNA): TGTGCCAGCAGAAAACCGGGACAGGGTAACTACGAGCAGTACTTC.

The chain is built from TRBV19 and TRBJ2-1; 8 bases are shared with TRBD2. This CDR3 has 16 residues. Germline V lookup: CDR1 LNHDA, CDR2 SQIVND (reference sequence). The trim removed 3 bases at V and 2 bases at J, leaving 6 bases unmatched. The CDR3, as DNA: TGTGCCAGTAGTATGAATCCAGCGGGAGCCTACAATGAGCAGTTCTTC. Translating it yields CASSMNPAGAYNEQFF.

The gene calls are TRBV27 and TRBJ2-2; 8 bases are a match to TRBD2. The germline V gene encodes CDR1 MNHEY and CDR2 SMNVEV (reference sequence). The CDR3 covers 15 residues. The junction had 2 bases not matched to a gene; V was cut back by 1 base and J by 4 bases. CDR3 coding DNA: TGTGCCAGCAGTTTATACGGGGGGGGCACCGGGGAGCTGTTTTTT. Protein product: CASSLYGGGTGELFF.

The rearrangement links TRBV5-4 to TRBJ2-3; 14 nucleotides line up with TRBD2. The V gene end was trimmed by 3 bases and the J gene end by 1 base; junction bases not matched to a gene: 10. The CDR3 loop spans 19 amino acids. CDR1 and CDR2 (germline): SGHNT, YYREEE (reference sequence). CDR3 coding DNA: TGTGCCAGCAGCTACAGGACTAGCGGGAGGTCCGTTTGCACAGATACGCAGTATTTT. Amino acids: CASSYRTSGRSVCTDTQYF.

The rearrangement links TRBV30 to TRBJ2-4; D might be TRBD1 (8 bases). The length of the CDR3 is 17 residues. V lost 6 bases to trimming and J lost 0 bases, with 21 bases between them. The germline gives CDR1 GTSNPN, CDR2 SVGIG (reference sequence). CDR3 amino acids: CACRPDREGLAKNIQYF. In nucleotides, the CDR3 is TGTGCCTGCCGGCCGGACAGGGAGGGCCTAGCCAAAAACATTCAGTACTTC. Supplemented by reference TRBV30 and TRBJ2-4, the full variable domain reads SQTIHQWPATLVQPVGSPLSLECTVEGTSNPNLYWYRQAAGRGLQLLFYSVGIGQISSEVPQNLSASRPQDRQFILSSKKLLLSDSGFYLCACRPDREGLAKNIQYFGAGTRLSVL.

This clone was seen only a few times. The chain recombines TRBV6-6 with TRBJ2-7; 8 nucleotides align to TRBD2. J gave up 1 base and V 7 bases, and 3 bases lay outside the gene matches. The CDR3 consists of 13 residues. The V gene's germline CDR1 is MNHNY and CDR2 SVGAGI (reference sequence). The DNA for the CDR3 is TGTGCCAGCAACTTAGCGGGGTCCTACGAGCAGTACTTC. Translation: CASNLAGSYEQYF.

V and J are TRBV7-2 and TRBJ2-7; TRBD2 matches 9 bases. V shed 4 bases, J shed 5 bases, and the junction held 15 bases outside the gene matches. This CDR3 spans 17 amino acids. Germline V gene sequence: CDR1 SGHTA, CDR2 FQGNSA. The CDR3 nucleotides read TGTGCCAGCAGCTCAGGGGCGGCGGGAGGGCCCCCCGACGAGCAGTACTTC. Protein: CASSSGAAGGPPDEQYF. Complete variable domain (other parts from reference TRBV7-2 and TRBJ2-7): GAGVSQSPSNKVTEKGKDVELRCDPISGHTALYWYRQSLGQGLEFLIYFQGNSAPDKSGLPSDRFSAERTGGSVSTLTIQRTQQEDSAVYLCASSSGAAGGPPDEQYFGPGTRLTVT.

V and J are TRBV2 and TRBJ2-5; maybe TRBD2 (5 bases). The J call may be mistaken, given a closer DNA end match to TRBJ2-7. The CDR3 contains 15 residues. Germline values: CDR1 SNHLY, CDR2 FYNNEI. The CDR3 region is CASSEARGFPYEQYF. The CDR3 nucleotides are TGTGCCAGCAGTGAAGCGCGAGGGTTCCCCTACGAGCAGTACTTC.

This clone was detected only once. CDR3 residues: CASSLKGTSGLGTETQYF. CDR3 in DNA: TGTGCCAGCAGCCTTAAGGGAACTAGCGGACTTGGGACGGAGACCCAGTACTTC. J is TRBJ2-5 and V is TRBV14, with TRBD2 identical over 8 bases. Germline V gives CDR1 SGHDN, CDR2 FVKESK. V trimming: 4 bases; J trimming: 5 bases; junction bases outside the gene matches: 18. The CDR3 runs 18 residues.

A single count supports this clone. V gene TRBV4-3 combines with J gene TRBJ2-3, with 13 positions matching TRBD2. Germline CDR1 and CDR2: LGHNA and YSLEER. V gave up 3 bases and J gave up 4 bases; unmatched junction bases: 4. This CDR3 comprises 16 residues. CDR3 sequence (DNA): TGCGCCAGCAGCCACGGACTAGCGGGAGTCCCAGATACGCAGTATTTT. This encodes CASSHGLAGVPDTQYF.

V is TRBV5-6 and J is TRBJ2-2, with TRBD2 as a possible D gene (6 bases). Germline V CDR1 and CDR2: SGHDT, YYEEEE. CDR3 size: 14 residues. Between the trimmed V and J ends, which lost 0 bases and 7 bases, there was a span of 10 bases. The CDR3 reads CASSLEPGDGELFF. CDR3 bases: TGTGCCAGCAGCTTGGAACCGGGGGACGGGGAGCTGTTTTTT.

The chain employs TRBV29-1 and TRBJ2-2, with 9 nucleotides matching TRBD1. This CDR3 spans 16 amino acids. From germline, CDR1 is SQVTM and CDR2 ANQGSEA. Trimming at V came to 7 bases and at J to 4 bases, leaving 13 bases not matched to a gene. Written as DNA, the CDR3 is TGCAGCGACCGACGTAGGGACAGGGTACGCACCGGGGAGCTGTTTTTT. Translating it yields CSDRRRDRVRTGELFF.

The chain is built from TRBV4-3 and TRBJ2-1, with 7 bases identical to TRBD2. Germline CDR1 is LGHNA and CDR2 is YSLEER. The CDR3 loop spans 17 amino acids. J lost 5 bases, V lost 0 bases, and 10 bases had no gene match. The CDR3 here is CASSQDWAGAVHNEQFF. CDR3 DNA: TGCGCCAGCAGCCAAGATTGGGCGGGAGCGGTACACAATGAGCAGTTCTTC.

The CDR3 DNA reads TGTGCCAGCAGCGGCGGCACTCTTCCCTACGAGCAGTACTTC. Protein: CASSGGTLPYEQYF. The chain combines TRBV9 with TRBJ2-7; D uncertain. CDR3 length equals 14 residues. Deletions cut 3 bases from V and 2 bases from J, with 12 bases between. Germline V gene sequence: CDR1 SGDLS, CDR2 YYNGEE.

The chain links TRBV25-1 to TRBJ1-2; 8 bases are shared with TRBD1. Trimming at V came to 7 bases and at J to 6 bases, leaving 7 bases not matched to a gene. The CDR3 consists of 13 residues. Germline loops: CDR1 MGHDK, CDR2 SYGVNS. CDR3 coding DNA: TGTGCCAGCACCAAGGACAGGGCGGATGGCTACACCTTC. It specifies CASTKDRADGYTF.